This TCR beta chain appears in the sequencing data of a study of T cell changes during pregnancy in multiple sclerosis. The germline V gene has CDR1 MNHEY and CDR2 SVGAGI. V dropped 0 bases and J dropped 1 base, with 8 bases sitting between them. The CDR3 extends over 15 amino acids. Libraries were prepared by immunoSEQ multiplex PCR; TCRdb keeps only in-frame clonotypes and omits some of them. The top ten clones hold less than 4% of a sample with fewer than 130,000 clones, roughly nine tenths of them seen once. The receptor was derived from a female donor with multiple sclerosis, enrolled in a pregnancy study. The input for sequencing was peripheral blood, taken after pregnancy. The chain combines TRBV6-5 with TRBJ2-3; perhaps TRBD1 as D (5 bases). In DNA, the CDR3 is TGTGCCAGCAGTTACTCCCAGGGTGGCACAGATACGCAGTATTTT. Translating gives CASSYSQGGTDTQYF.